Listed here are 4 T cell receptor beta chains from one sample, sequenced in a study of vaccination effects on CD4 cells after COVID-19. Sequencing followed a ViraFEST assay step that expanded antigen-specific CD4+ T cells with viral peptide pools. Researchers isolated CD4+ T cells once approximately eleven days of culture had elapsed. SARS-CoV-2 infected the person between March and December 2020, as confirmed by PCR. These receptors have no known antigen. Some clones are missing from TCRdb's copy, which holds only in-frame ones; the method was immunoSEQ multiplex PCR. The data hold around 24,000 clones, with approximately 76% observed a single time. The sequencing used CD4+ T cells from PBMCs cultured with SARS-CoV-2 spike peptides, collected before COVID-19 vaccination. Receptors were obtained from a human donor who had a prior SARS-CoV-2 infection.

The chain combines TRBV7-9 with TRBJ2-1; D unresolved. V shed 3 bases and J shed 5 bases, with 14 bases lying between them. Germline assignment: CDR1 SEHNR and CDR2 FQNEAQ (reference sequence). This CDR3 has 15 amino acids. Written as DNA, the CDR3 is TGTGCCAGCAGCTTCAGGCAGATTCAAAACAATGAGCAGTTCTTC. Translation gives CASSFRQIQNNEQFF.

CDR3 residues: CASSFPDPTREQYF. CDR3 nucleotides: TGTGCCAGCAGCTTCCCAGACCCTACTCGGGAGCAGTACTTC. The rearrangement joins TRBV11-2 to TRBJ2-7; D not resolved. Per the germline V gene, CDR1 is SGHAT and CDR2 is FQNNGV. The CDR3 is 14 residues long. The ends were cut back, 3 bases at V and 7 bases at J, with 16 bases in the middle.

The V call is TRBV12-3 or TRBV12-4, the J call TRBJ1-2, with D tentatively TRBD1 (6 bases). V was cut by 8 bases and J by 2 bases, with 12 bases left in between. This CDR3 contains 13 residues. The chain's CDR3 is CASQGGRNYGYTF. For the CDR3, the DNA is TGTGCCAGCCAAGGGGGTAGGAACTATGGCTACACCTTC.

This chain connects TRBV6-5 to TRBJ1-2, with D maybe TRBD1 (6 bases). V dropped 2 bases and J dropped 8 bases, with 12 bases sitting between them. The CDR3 has 13 amino acids. Germline V gene sequence: CDR1 MNHEY, CDR2 SVGAGI. The CDR3 loop is CASSYMATGGYTF. The CDR3 region has the DNA TGTGCCAGCAGTTACATGGCCACAGGGGGCTACACCTTC.